This TCR beta chain was sequenced in a study of T cells in localized non-small cell lung cancer. Whole-study findings and limits: Longer overall survival accompanied higher blood T cell density. Measurement of T cell clonality placed uninvolved adjacent lung highest, above the level in tumor. Investigators sequenced only a single tumor region, leaving heterogeneity possible. In adjacent lung, a median around 52 of the top 100 tumor clones were found.

Method: immunoSEQ multiplex PCR; TCRdb's copy keeps in-frame clones and lacks some. This table has some 31,000 clones, around nine tenths appearing once. This clone showed up just once. Its antigen remains unidentified. V lost 4 bases and J lost 4; bases outside the gene matches: 7. The CDR3 is made up of 16 amino acids. Germline V CDR1 and CDR2: SGHRS, YFSETQ. The clonotype originates from a woman between 40 and 69 years old with stage I lung adenocarcinoma. This material consisted of peripheral blood, taken before any cancer treatment. This chain links TRBV5-1 with TRBJ1-4, with TRBD1 identical over 10 bases. The CDR3 nucleotides read TGCGCCAGCAGCATTCAGGGACAGGGGCTTAATGAAAAACTGTTTTTT. This sequence encodes CASSIQGQGLNEKLFF.